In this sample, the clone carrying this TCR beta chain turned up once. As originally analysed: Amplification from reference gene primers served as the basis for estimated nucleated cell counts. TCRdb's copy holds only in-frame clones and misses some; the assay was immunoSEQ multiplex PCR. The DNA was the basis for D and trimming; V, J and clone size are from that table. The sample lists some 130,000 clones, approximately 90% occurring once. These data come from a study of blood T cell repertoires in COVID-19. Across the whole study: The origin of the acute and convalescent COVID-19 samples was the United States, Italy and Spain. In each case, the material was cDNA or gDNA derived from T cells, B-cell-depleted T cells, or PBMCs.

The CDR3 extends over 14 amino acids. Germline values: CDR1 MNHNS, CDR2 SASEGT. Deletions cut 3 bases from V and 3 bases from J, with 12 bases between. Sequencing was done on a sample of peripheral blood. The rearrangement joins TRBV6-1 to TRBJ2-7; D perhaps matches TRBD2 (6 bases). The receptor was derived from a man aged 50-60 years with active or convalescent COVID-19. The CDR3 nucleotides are TGTGCCAGCAGTGACCCGACTAGGGGCTACGAGCAGTACTTC. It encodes CASSDPTRGYEQYF.